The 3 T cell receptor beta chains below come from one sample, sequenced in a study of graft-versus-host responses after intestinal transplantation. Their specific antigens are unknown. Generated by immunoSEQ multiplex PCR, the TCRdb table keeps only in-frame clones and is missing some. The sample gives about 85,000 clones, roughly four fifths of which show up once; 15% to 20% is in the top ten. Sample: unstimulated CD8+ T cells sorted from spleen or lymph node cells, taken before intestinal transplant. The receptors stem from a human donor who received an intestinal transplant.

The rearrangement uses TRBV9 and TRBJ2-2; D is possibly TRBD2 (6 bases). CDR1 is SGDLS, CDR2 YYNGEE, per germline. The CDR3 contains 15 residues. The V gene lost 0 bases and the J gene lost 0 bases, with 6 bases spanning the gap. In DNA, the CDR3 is TGTGCCAGCAGCGTAGGGGGGGCGAACACCGGGGAGCTGTTTTTT. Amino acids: CASSVGGANTGELFF.

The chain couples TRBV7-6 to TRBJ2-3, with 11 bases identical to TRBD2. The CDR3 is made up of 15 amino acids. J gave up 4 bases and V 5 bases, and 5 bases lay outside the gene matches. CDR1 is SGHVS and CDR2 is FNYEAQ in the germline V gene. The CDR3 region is CASSVSGRVADTQYF. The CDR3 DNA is TGTGCCAGCAGCGTTAGCGGGAGGGTAGCAGATACGCAGTATTTT. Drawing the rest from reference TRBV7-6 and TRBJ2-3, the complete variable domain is GAGVSQSPRYKVTKRGQDVALRCDPISGHVSLYWYRQALGQGPEFLTYFNYEAQQDKSGLPNDRFSAERPEGSISTLTIQRTEQRDSAMYRCASSVSGRVADTQYFGPGTRLTVL.

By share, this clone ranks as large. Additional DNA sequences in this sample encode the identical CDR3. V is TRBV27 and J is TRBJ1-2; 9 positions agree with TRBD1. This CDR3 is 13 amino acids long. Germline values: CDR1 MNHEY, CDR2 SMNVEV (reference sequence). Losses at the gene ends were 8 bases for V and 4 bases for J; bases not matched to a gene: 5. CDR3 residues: CASSSTGGYGYTF. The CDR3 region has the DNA TGTGCCAGCTCTTCGACAGGGGGCTATGGCTACACCTTC.